Listed here are 8 T cell receptor beta chains from one sample, sequenced in a study of cytomegalovirus exposure and HLA in healthy donors. PCR amplification relied on 60 Vbeta primers (plus 13 Jbeta primers). The method was immunoSEQ multiplex PCR; TCRdb's version includes in-frame clones alone and lacks a portion of them. The sample lists 110,000 to 150,000 clones, 70% occurring once. Material for sequencing was PBMCs. The source of these receptors is a woman in her fifties or sixties in good health and CMV-seropositive.

With respect to this clone: The sample contains more than one DNA sequence encoding this CDR3. This chain uses TRBV7-9 with TRBJ2-5; 10 positions match TRBD1. This CDR3 has 14 amino acids. CDR1 is SEHNR and CDR2 is FQNEAQ in the germline V gene (reference sequence). J gave up 4 bases and V 6 bases, and 5 bases lay outside the gene matches. CDR3 bases: TGTGCCAGCAGTTTTGGACAGGGGGGAGAGACCCAGTACTTC. This gives the protein CASSFGQGGETQYF.

The V and J genes are TRBV11-2 and TRBJ2-7, with D tentatively TRBD1 (5 bases). This CDR3 is 15 amino acids long. The germline V gene encodes CDR1 SGHAT and CDR2 FQNNGV. Trimming removed 1 base from V and 3 bases from J, with 13 bases in between. CDR3 in DNA: TGTGCCAGCAGCTTAGTAGGGGAATCGTACTACGAGCAGTACTTC. This codes for CASSLVGESYYEQYF.

The rearrangement joins TRBV7-8 to TRBJ2-5; D is undetermined. V shed 1 base and J shed 2 bases, with 8 bases lying between them. The CDR3 covers 14 residues. CDR1 is SGHVS, CDR2 FQNEAQ, per germline. The CDR3 nucleotides are TGTGCCAGCAGCTTAGGCCAGACTCAAGAGACCCAGTACTTC. It specifies CASSLGQTQETQYF. The full variable domain, its missing parts supplied by reference TRBV7-8 and TRBJ2-5, is GAGVSQSPRYKVAKRGQDVALRCDPISGHVSLFWYQQALGQGPEFLTYFQNEAQLDKSGLPSDRFFAERPEGSVSTLKIQRTQQEDSAVYLCASSLGQTQETQYFGPGTRLLVL.

The chain carries TRBV27 and TRBJ2-3; 9 bases align to TRBD1. The CDR3 has 14 amino acids. The V gene's germline CDR1 is MNHEY and CDR2 SMNVEV (reference sequence). The V gene end was trimmed by 8 bases and the J gene end by 3 bases; junction bases not matched to a gene: 6. In nucleotides, the CDR3 is TGTGCCAGCGCTCCGGGACAGGGAACAGATACGCAGTATTTT. Residues: CASAPGQGTDTQYF.

Here the CDR3 reads CASREGLRTEAFF. The CDR3 DNA sequence: TGTGCCAGCAGGGAGGGGTTGAGGACTGAAGCTTTCTTT. This chain uses TRBV6-1 with TRBJ1-1, with TRBD1 as a possible D gene (5 bases). V dropped 6 bases and J dropped 5 bases, with 13 bases sitting between them. This CDR3 has 13 amino acids. Per the germline V gene, CDR1 is MNHNS and CDR2 is SASEGT.

The chain recombines TRBV9 with TRBJ1-3, with TRBD1 as a possible D gene (5 bases). The V end was cut by 4 bases, the J end by 3 bases, with 14 bases between. CDR1 and CDR2 from the germline V gene are SGDLS and YYNGEE. The CDR3 consists of 15 residues. The CDR3 loop is CASSPWTRYGNTIYF. CDR3 in DNA: TGTGCCAGCAGCCCGTGGACACGCTATGGAAACACCATATATTTT.

The V call is TRBV28, the J call TRBJ1-4; D gene uncertain. Germline assignment: CDR1 MDHEN and CDR2 SYDVKM. The CDR3 has 14 residues. The V and J ends lost 5 bases and 6 bases respectively, with 13 bases between them. CDR3 coding DNA: TGTGCCAGCAGTACTGGGTCGGCGGATGAAAAACTGTTTTTT. As protein: CASSTGSADEKLFF.

This clone was recorded a few times. The chain recombines TRBV6-1 with TRBJ1-3, with D maybe TRBD1 (5 bases). Trimming shortened V by 2 bases and J by 0 bases, and 11 bases separated the two germline ends. This CDR3 is built from 16 residues. Germline values: CDR1 MNHNS, CDR2 SASEGT. The CDR3 nucleotides are TGTGCCAGCAGTGAAATGCGGGGCGGCTCTGGAAACACCATATATTTT. Amino acid sequence: CASSEMRGGSGNTIYF.